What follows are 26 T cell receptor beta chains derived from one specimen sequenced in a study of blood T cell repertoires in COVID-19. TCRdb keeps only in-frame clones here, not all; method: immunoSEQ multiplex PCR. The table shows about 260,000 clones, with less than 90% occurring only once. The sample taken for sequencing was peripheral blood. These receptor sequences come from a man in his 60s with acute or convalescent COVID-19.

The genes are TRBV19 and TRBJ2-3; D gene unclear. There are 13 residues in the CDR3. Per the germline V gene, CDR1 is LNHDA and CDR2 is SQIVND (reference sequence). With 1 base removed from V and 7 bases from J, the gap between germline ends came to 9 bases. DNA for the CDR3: TGTGCCAGTAGTATAGGTGCGCTGCATACGCAGTATTTT. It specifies CASSIGALHTQYF.

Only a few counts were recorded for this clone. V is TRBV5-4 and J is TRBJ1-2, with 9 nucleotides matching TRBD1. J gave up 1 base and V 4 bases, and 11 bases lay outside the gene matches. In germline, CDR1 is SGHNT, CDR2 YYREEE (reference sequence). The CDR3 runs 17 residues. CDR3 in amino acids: CASSPGGTGSLNYGYTF. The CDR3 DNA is TGTGCCAGCAGCCCCGGGGGGACAGGGTCCCTTAACTATGGCTACACCTTC.

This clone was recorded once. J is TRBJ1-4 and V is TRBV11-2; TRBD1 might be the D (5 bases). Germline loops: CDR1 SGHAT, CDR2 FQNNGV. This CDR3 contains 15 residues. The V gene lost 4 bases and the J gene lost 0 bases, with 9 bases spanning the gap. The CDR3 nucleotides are TGTGCCAGCAGCTCGACAGTTGCAACTAATGAAAAACTGTTTTTT. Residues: CASSSTVATNEKLFF.

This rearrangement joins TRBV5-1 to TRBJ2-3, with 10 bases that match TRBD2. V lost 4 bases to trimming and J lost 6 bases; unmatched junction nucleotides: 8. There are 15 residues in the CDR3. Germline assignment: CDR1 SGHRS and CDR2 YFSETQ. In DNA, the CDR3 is TGCGCCAGCAGCCAGGGCGGGACTAGCGCGGATACGCAGTATTTT. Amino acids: CASSQGGTSADTQYF.

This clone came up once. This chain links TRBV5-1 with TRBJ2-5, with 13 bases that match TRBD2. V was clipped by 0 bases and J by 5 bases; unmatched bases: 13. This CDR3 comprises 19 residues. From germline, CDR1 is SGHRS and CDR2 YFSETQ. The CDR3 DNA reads TGCGCCAGCAGCTTGGCCCCAGGGACTAGCGGGACTAATTCGGAGACCCAGTACTTC. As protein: CASSLAPGTSGTNSETQYF. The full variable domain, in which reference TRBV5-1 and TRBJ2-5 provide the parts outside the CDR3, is KAGVTQTPRYLIKTRGQQVTLSCSPISGHRSVSWYQQTPGQGLQFLFEYFSETQRNKGNFPGRFSGRQFSNSRSEMNVSTLELGDSALYLCASSLAPGTSGTNSETQYFGPGTRLLVL.

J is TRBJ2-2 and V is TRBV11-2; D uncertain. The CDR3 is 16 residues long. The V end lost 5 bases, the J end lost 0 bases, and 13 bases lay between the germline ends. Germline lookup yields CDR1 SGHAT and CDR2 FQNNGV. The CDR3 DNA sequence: TGTGCCAGCAGCCCCACCTGGCGGTCGAACACCGGGGAGCTGTTTTTT. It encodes CASSPTWRSNTGELFF.

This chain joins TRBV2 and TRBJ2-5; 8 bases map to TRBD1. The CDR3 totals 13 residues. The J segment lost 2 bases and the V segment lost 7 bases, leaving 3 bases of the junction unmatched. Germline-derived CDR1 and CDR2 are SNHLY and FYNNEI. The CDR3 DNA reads TGTGCCAGCACAGGGGGCTTACAAGAGACCCAGTACTTC. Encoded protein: CASTGGLQETQYF.

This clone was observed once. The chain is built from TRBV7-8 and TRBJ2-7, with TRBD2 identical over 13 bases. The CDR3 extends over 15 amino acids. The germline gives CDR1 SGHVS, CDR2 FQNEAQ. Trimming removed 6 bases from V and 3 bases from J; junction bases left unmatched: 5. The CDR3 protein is CASRPLAGGSYEQYF. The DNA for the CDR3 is TGTGCCAGCAGACCACTAGCGGGAGGGAGCTACGAGCAGTACTTC.

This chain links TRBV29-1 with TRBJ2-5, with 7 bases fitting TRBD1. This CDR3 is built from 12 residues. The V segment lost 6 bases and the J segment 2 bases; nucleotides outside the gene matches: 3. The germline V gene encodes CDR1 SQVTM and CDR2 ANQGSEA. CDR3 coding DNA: TGCAGCGTAGCGGACAGGCAAGAGACCCAGTACTTC. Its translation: CSVADRQETQYF.

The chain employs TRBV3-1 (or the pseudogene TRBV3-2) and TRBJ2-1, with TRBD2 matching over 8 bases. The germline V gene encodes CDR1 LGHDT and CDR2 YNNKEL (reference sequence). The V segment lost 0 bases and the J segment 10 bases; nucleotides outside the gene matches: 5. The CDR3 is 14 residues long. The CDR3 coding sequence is TGTGCCAGCAGCCAAGAGGGGGTAGCGGGAGAGCAGTTCTTC. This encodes CASSQEGVAGEQFF.

In DNA form, the CDR3 reads TGTGCCATCAGTGGGGGGGGCTACACAGATACGCAGTATTTT. Its protein is CAISGGGYTDTQYF. The chain recombines TRBV10-3 with TRBJ2-3, with D tentatively TRBD2 (7 bases). The CDR3 has 14 residues. Germline loops: CDR1 ENHRY, CDR2 SYGVKD. The ends were cut back, 4 bases at V and 2 bases at J, with 10 bases in the middle.

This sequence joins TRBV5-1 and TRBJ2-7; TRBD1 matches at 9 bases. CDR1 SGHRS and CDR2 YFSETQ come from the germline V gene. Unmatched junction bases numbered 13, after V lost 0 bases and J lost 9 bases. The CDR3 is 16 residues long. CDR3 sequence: CASSLAPGTGSKWQYF. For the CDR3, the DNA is TGCGCCAGCAGCTTGGCCCCAGGGACAGGGTCCAAATGGCAGTACTTC.

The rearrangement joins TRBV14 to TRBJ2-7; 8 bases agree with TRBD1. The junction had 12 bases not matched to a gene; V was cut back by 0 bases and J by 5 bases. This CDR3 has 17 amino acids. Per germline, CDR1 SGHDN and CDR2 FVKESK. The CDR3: CASSQERGGQGANEQYF. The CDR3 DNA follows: TGTGCCAGCAGCCAAGAGCGGGGTGGGCAGGGGGCGAACGAGCAGTACTTC.

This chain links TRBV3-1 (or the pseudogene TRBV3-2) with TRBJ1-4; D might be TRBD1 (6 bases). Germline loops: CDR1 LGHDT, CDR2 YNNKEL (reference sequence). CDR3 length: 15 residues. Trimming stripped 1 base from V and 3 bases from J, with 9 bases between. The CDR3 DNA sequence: TGTGCCAGCAGCCAAGGCTACAGGGCTAATGAAAAACTGTTTTTT. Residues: CASSQGYRANEKLFF.

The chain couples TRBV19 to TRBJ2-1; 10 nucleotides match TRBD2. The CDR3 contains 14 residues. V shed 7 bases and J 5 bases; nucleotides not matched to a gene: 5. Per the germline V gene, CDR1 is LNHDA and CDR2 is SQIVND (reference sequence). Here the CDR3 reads CASTPGLANNEQFF. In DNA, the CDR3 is TGTGCCAGTACCCCGGGACTAGCGAACAATGAGCAGTTCTTC.

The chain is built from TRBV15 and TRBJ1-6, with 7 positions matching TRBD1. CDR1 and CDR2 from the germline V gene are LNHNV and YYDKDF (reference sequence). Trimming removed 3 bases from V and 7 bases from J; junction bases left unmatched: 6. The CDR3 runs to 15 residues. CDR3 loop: CATSSETGKNSPLHF. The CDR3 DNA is TGTGCCACCAGCAGCGAGACAGGGAAGAATTCACCCCTCCACTTT.

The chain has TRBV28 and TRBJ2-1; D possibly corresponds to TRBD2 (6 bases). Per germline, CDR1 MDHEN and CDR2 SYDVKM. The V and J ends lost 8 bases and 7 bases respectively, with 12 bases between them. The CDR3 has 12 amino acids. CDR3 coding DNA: TGTGCCAGCGTCCGGGGGTCGAATGAGCAGTTCTTC. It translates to CASVRGSNEQFF.

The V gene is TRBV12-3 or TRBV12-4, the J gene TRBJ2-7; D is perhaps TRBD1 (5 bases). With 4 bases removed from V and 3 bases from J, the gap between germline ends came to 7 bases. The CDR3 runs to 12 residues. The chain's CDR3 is CASSSDSYEQYF. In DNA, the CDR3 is TGTGCCAGCAGTTCCGACAGCTACGAGCAGTACTTC.

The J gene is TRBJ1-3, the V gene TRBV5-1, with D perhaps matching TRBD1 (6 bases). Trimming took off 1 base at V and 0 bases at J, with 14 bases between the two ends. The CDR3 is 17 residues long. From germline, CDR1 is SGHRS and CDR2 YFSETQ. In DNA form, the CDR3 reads TGCGCCAGCAGCTTGTCTATCACAGGGTACTCTGGAAACACCATATATTTT. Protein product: CASSLSITGYSGNTIYF.

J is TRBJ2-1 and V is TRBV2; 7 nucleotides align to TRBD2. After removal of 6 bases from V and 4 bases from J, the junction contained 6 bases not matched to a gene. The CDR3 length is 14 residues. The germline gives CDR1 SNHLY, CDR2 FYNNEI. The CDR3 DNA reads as TGTGCCAGCAGGGAGGGACTACCTTACAATGAGCAGTTCTTC. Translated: CASREGLPYNEQFF.

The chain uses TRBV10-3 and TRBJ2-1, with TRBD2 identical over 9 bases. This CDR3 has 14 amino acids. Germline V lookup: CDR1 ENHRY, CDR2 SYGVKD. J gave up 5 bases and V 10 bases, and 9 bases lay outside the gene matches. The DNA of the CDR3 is TGTGCCACCGAAGCGGGAGGCGCGAACAATGAGCAGTTCTTC. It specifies CATEAGGANNEQFF.

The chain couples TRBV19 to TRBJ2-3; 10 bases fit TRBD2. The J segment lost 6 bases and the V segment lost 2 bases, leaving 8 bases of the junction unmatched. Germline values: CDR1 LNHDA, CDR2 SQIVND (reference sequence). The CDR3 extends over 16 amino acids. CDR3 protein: CASSIIGLAGADTQYF. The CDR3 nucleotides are TGTGCCAGTAGTATAATTGGCCTAGCGGGAGCGGATACGCAGTATTTT. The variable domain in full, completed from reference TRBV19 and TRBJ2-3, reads DGGITQSPKYLFRKEGQNVTLSCEQNLNHDAMYWYRQDPGQGLRLIYYSQIVNDFQKGDIAEGYSVSREKKESFPLTVTSAQKNPTAFYLCASSIIGLAGADTQYFGPGTRLTVL.

Here the CDR3 DNA reads TGTGCCAGCAGCCTCAGCGGGAGGGGAACCGGGGAGCTGTTTTTT. Amino acid sequence: CASSLSGRGTGELFF. J is TRBJ2-2 and V is TRBV7-2, with TRBD2 identical over 10 bases. The germline gives CDR1 SGHTA, CDR2 FQGNSA. With V trimmed by 5 bases and J by 5 bases, 5 bases remained unmatched. The CDR3 covers 15 residues.

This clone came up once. The CDR3 loop is CASRLTSGVGQPQHF. In DNA, the CDR3 is TGTGCCAGCAGGTTAACGTCCGGGGTGGGACAGCCCCAGCATTTT. This chain uses TRBV7-2 with TRBJ1-5; D remains unclear. Germline CDR1 reads SGHTA; CDR2 reads FQGNSA. The CDR3 is 15 amino acids. Trimming pared 6 bases from V and 7 bases from J, leaving 19 bases between.

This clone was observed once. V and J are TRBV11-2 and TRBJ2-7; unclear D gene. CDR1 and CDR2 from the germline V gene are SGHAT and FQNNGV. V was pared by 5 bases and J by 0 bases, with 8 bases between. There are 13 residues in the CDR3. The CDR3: CASSLESSYEQYF. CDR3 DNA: TGTGCCAGCAGCCTGGAGAGCTCCTACGAGCAGTACTTC.

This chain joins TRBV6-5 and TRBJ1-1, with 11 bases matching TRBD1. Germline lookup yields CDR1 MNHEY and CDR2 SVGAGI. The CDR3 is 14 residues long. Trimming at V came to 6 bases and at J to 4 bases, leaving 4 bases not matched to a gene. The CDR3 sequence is CASSPGTGGTEAFF. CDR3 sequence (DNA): TGTGCCAGCAGCCCCGGGACAGGGGGCACTGAAGCTTTCTTT.